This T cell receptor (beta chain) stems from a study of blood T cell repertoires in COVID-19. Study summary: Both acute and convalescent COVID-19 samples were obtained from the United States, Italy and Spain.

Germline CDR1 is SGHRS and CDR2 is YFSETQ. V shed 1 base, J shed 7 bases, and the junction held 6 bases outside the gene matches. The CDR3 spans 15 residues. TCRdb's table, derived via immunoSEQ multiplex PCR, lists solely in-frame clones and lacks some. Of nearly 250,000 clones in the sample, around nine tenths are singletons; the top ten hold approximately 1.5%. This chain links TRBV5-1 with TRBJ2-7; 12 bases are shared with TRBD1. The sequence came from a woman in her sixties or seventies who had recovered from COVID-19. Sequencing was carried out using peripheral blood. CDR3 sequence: CASSLSGQGAGEQYF. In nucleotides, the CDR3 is TGCGCCAGCAGCTTGTCGGGACAGGGGGCTGGTGAGCAGTACTTC.